This TCR beta chain was sequenced for a study of blood T cell repertoires in COVID-19 (dated by TCRdb to the early 2020s). For context, the study as a whole: Samples from collaborators originated in the United States, Italy and Spain and spanned both the acute and convalescent phases of COVID-19. The sample metadata nearly always contained a de-identified subject ID, COVID-19 status, age in years and sex. Where available, HLA class I and class II types were taken from metadata supplied by the sample provider and were not determined by assay-based typing. Deeply sampled blood TCRbeta repertoires from subjects exposed to, actively infected with, or recovered from COVID-19 were included in the dataset. The repertoires were released in a freely available public database intended as a resource for research on the immune response to SARS-CoV-2. The material from the prospective study consisted of cDNA or gDNA derived from T cells, B-cell-depleted T cells, or PBMCs. Samples came from the ongoing ImmuneRACE study (first 160 participants) plus 1,254 subjects from 6 global collaborators.

Ends trimmed: V by 3 bases, J by 3 bases; bases unmatched to a gene: 8. The germline V gene yields MGHRA for CDR1 and YSYEKL for CDR2. The CDR3, cysteine through phenylalanine, is 16 amino acids long. The kept DNA is CDR3 alone, 48 bases in frame from the first base. The collaborating institutions used their own protocols to collect whole blood in K2EDTA tubes. For TCRbeta analysis, collaborators shipped samples as frozen whole blood, isolated PBMCs, or DNA extracted from either of those sample types. TCRbeta CDR3 regions were amplified from genomic DNA using the immunoSEQ Assay, a bias-controlled multiplex PCR. In the paper's pipeline: The number of nucleated cells in each sample was estimated from the amplification of reference gene primers within the assay. To quantify the absolute abundance of each unique TCRbeta CDR3 rearrangement, sequence reads were collapsed and filtered. For each sample, productive Simpson clonality was calculated as the square root of Simpson's diversity index across productive rearrangements. Not all clones reach the TCRdb copy of this immuneACCESS table, which keeps in-frame sequences only. Checked studies attribute under half of the gap to unresolved V genes and leave the rest unexplained. For V, J and clone size, that table is used; D and trimming come from the DNA. For this sample the table gives around 60,000 clones, of which 65% to 85% were detected only once. The biggest ten clones account for about a fifth of the sample.

Comments on this clone: Its antigen is unknown. Base qualities are not recorded, but no much larger clone differs from it by a single base.

Study-level results and caveats: The amount of clinical and demographic metadata varied by source and participant and was provided uncurated.

This TCR was sampled from a man older than 75 with active or convalescent COVID-19. The specimen was peripheral blood. Recombination connected TRBV4-1 to TRBJ2-1; 7 nucleotides in the junction match TRBD2. Here the CDR3 is given as CASSQVTASGYNEQFF. The DNA is TGCGCCAGCAGCCAGGTAACGGCTAGCGGCTACAATGAGCAGTTCTTC.